This entry concerns a single T cell receptor (beta chain). Its antigen is unknown. Base qualities are not recorded, but no much larger clone differs from it by a single base. The method behind the library was the immunoSEQ multiplex PCR assay. TCRdb obtained this table from immuneACCESS and retained in-frame rearrangements with V and J assigned. These tables miss some clones; where compared with another copy, unresolved V genes account for less than half of the shortfall, and the remainder is unexplained. This sample has 120,000 or so clones in its table, and around nine tenths of those were observed once. The ten largest account for around 9% of the sample. This entry belongs to a study of control samples from healthy donors and cancer patients (dated by TCRdb to the early 2020s). The specimen sequenced was blood. The origin of this receptor is a man in his forties in good health.

The CDR3 sequence is CASSRQGVGDTQYF. The sequenced DNA: TGCGCCAGCAGTCGACAGGGGGTAGGAGATACGCAGTATTTT. The sequence links TRBV4-3 to TRBJ2-3, with TRBD1 matching 9 junction bases. The V end gives up 6 bases and the J end 5 bases, leaving 6 bases in the junction not matched to a gene. CDR1 and CDR2, looked up from the germline V gene, are LGHNA and YSLEER. Reading from cysteine to phenylalanine, the CDR3 counts 14 amino acids. The CDR3 DNA has 42 bases and is translated from base 1.